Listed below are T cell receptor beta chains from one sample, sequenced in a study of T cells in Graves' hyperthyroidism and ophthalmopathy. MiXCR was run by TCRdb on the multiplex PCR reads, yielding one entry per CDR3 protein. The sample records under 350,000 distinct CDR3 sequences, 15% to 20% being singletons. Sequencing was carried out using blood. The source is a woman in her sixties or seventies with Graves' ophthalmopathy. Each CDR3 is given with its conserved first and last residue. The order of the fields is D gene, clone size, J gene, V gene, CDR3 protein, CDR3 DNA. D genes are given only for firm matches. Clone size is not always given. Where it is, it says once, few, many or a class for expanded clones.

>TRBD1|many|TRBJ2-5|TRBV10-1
CASSEDQGAKTQYF
TGCGCCAGCAGTGAGGATCAGGGGGCAAAGACCCAGTACTTC
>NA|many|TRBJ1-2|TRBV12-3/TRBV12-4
CASSSDGPYGYTF
TGTGCCAGCAGTTCTGACGGGCCGTATGGCTACACCTTC
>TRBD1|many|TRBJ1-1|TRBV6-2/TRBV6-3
CASSYGQGRTEAFF
TGTGCCAGCAGTTACGGACAGGGTAGAACTGAAGCTTTCTTT
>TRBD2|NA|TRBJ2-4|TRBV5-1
CASSYGRDIQYF
TGCGCCAGCAGTTACGGGAGGGACATTCAGTACTTC
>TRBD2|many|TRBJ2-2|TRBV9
CASSVESGRATGELFF
TGTGCCAGCAGCGTAGAAAGCGGGAGGGCCACCGGGGAGCTGTTTTTT
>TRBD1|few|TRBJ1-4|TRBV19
CASSTGGTTNEKLFF
TGTGCCAGTAGTACAGGGGGGACAACTAATGAAAAACTGTTTTTT
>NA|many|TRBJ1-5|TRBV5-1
CASSLENNNQPQHF
TGCGCCAGCAGCTTGGAGAATAACAATCAGCCCCAGCATTTT
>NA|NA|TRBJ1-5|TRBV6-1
CASSMWASDQPQHF
TGTGCCAGCAGTATGTGGGCGTCGGATCAGCCCCAGCATTTT
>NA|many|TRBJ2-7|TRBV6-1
CASSSTSGAYEQYF
TGTGCCAGCAGCTCCACTTCCGGAGCCTACGAGCAGTACTTC
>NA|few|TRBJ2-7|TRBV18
CASSPLALTYEQYF
TGTGCCAGCTCACCACTAGCGCTCACCTACGAGCAGTACTTC